This entry features one T cell receptor beta chain sequence. These data come from a study of blood T cell repertoires in COVID-19. V was shortened by 0 bases and J by 0 bases, with 7 bases between the two germline ends. CDR3 size: 15 residues. Germline V gives CDR1 SGHRS, CDR2 YFSETQ. As handled by the study authors: Cell counts per sample came from amplifying reference gene primers. The data were produced by immunoSEQ multiplex PCR, yet TCRdb's version contains in-frame clones alone and is incomplete. V and J calls and clone size are given by that table; D and trimming were obtained from the DNA. The sample lists fewer than 250,000 clones; about 88% were seen once.

Sequenced material: peripheral blood. The clonotype comes from a man between 65 and 85 years old with acute or convalescent COVID-19. The V gene is TRBV5-1, the J gene TRBJ1-3, with D possibly matching TRBD1 (5 bases). CDR3 DNA sequence: TGCGCCAGCAGCTTGGGACAGCACTCTGGAAACACCATATATTTT. Protein sequence: CASSLGQHSGNTIYF.